The 2 T cell receptor beta chains below were found in one sample sequenced in a study of shared clonotypes between healthy human individuals. Libraries were prepared by immunoSEQ multiplex PCR; TCRdb keeps only in-frame clonotypes and omits some of them. The sample yields some 2,000,000 clones, more than 90% seen once. The specimen sequenced was naive CD4+ T cells sorted from blood. Noted subset: CD45RA+ positively selected. These receptors came from a man aged 18 to 35 in good health.

V is TRBV12-5 and J is TRBJ1-6; no reliable D call. Germline lookup yields CDR1 LGHNT and CDR2 FRNRAP. V dropped 0 bases and J dropped 0 bases, with 9 bases sitting between them. The CDR3 loop spans 17 amino acids. For the CDR3, the DNA is TGTGCTAGTGGTTTGGTTCGTCCGAGCTCCTATAATTCACCCCTCCACTTT. It encodes CASGLVRPSSYNSPLHF.

The chain has TRBV11-2 and TRBJ2-5; D call uncertain. Germline assignment: CDR1 SGHAT and CDR2 FQNNGV. The ends were cut back, 1 base at V and 3 bases at J, with 6 bases in the middle. The CDR3 consists of 13 residues. CDR3 sequence: CASSLGREETQYF. Here the CDR3 DNA reads TGTGCCAGCAGCTTAGGGCGAGAAGAGACCCAGTACTTC.